This TCR beta chain was obtained from a study of T-cell reconstitution after alpha-beta-depleted transplantation in children. Findings of the study overall: About two months after transplant, alpha-beta T cells reportedly came from several hundred expanded graft clones. Certain patients had high TCRbeta diversity at day 60, and it came from recipient T cells and thymic progenitors that survived. Fresh T-cell production supplied most of the T-cell counts and diversity seen one year after transplant.

With V trimmed by 3 bases and J by 10 bases, 8 bases remained unmatched. The CDR3 loop spans 14 amino acids. In the case of this clonotype: Its antigen is unknown.

For TCRbeta, the library was prepared with unique molecular identifiers. MiXCR was run by TCRdb on the PCR reads, yielding one entry per CDR3 protein. The repertoire holds more than 200,000 distinct CDR3 sequences, with roughly a quarter as singletons. J is TRBJ2-7 and V is TRBV12-3 or TRBV12-4; 11 bases match TRBD2. The source material was PBMCs, mostly from graft donor cells, sampled 360 days after TCRalphabeta/CD19-depleted stem cell transplant. The TCR originated in a female patient between 2 and 10 years old who had a stem cell transplant for congenital amegakaryocytic thrombocytopenia, so the T cells may come from the graft donor. CDR3 region: CASSFSALAGDQYF. The CDR3 DNA sequence: TGTGCCAGCAGTTTCTCCGCACTAGCGGGAGACCAGTACTTC.